The entry below gives a single T cell receptor (beta chain) sequence along with its context. No antigen is known for it. The CDR3 has 13 amino acids. With 6 bases removed from V and 6 bases from J, the gap between germline ends came to 14 bases. Germline assignment: CDR1 MNHEY and CDR2 SVGAGI. This specimen belongs to a study of cytomegalovirus exposure and HLA in healthy donors. Study outcomes and limitations: The authors listed 150 to 200 TCR beta chains as cytomegalovirus-associated.

This cohort consisted of healthy bone marrow donors. Primers for the PCR totalled 60 Vbeta and 13 Jbeta. Clones were sequenced by immunoSEQ multiplex PCR, and TCRdb holds only the in-frame ones, with some missing. The sample has about 35,000 clones, and its top ten clones hold around 3.4%. This receptor was identified in a man in his forties in good health and CMV-seronegative. Sequencing was carried out using PBMCs. The chain carries TRBV6-5 and TRBJ1-2, with D unclear. CDR3 in amino acids: CASSLRSTDGYTF. In DNA form, the CDR3 reads TGTGCCAGCAGCCTACGGTCTACAGATGGCTACACCTTC.